The next 27 T cell receptor beta chains were all read from a single sample in a study of blood T cell repertoires in COVID-19. Assay: immunoSEQ multiplex PCR; the TCRdb copy retains only in-frame clones and omits some. The table includes 55,000 to 75,000 clones, around 80% detected once. The sample was peripheral blood. Source of these receptors: a man aged 65-85 years who had recovered from COVID-19.

V usage is TRBV11-2 and J usage is TRBJ2-1; no reliable D call. Germline V lookup: CDR1 SGHAT, CDR2 FQNNGV. CDR3 size: 11 residues. Deletions cut 3 bases from V and 8 bases from J, with 5 bases between. The CDR3 nucleotides are TGTGCCAGCAGCTTCGGGTATGAGCAGTTCTTC. Its translation: CASSFGYEQFF.

This clone was seen only once. This chain links TRBV6-5 with TRBJ2-3, with D unclear. Germline values: CDR1 MNHEY, CDR2 SVGAGI. V was clipped by 8 bases and J by 6 bases, with 9 bases between them. The CDR3 has 11 residues. For the CDR3, the DNA is TGTGCCAGCCAGGTCCGGGATACGCAGTATTTT. Its protein product is CASQVRDTQYF.

The chain carries TRBV14 and TRBJ2-2; 9 bases line up with TRBD2. From germline, CDR1 is SGHDN and CDR2 FVKESK. With V trimmed by 4 bases and J by 1 base, 4 bases remained unmatched. This CDR3 is built from 16 residues. The CDR3 DNA follows: TGTGCCAGCAGCCTTCTAGCGGGATTGAACACCGGGGAGCTGTTTTTT. Translating it yields CASSLLAGLNTGELFF.

This rearrangement joins TRBV19 to TRBJ2-2; D is ambiguous. CDR1 is LNHDA and CDR2 is SQIVND in the germline V gene (reference sequence). Trimming took 1 base from V and 4 from J, leaving 7 bases between them. This CDR3 has 14 amino acids. The CDR3 DNA reads TGTGCCAGTAGTATAGGCCACGGCACCGGGGAGCTGTTTTTT. Its translation: CASSIGHGTGELFF.

The gene calls are TRBV4-3 and TRBJ1-4; 9 bases map to TRBD1. Germline V gene data show CDR1 as LGHNA and CDR2 as YSLEER. V was clipped by 5 bases and J by 7 bases; unmatched bases: 20. This CDR3 has 19 residues. The CDR3 region has the DNA TGCGCCAGCAGCTCGGGGCGCGGGACAGGGACAGAGAGAAGTGAAAAACTGTTTTTT. Translated, it gives CASSSGRGTGTERSEKLFF.

This chain links TRBV7-2 with TRBJ2-5, with TRBD2 matching 11 bases. Germline V gene data show CDR1 as SGHTA and CDR2 as FQGNSA. Trimming at V came to 5 bases and at J to 3 bases, leaving 5 bases not matched to a gene. CDR3 size: 15 residues. The CDR3 loop is CASSQGLAEKETQYF. DNA of the CDR3: TGTGCCAGCAGCCAGGGACTAGCGGAAAAAGAGACCCAGTACTTC.

The V gene is TRBV11-1, the J gene TRBJ1-1; D gene unclear. Trimming stripped 1 base from V and 7 bases from J, with 10 bases between. Germline V gene sequence: CDR1 SGHAT, CDR2 FQDESV (reference sequence). This CDR3 contains 13 residues. The chain's CDR3 is CASSLVGDNEAFF. For the CDR3, the DNA is TGTGCCAGCAGCTTAGTTGGTGACAATGAAGCTTTCTTT.

The DNA for the CDR3 is TGTGCCAGCAGTCCGGCCCTAGCGGGAGGTGAGCAGTTCTTC. Protein: CASSPALAGGEQFF. The V and J genes are TRBV28 and TRBJ2-1; 11 bases are a match to TRBD2. Per germline, CDR1 MDHEN and CDR2 SYDVKM. The J segment lost 9 bases and the V segment lost 5 bases, leaving 6 bases of the junction unmatched. This CDR3 has 14 residues.

The chain has TRBV19 and TRBJ1-1, with 11 bases fitting TRBD1. The V gene end was trimmed by 7 bases and the J gene end by 4 bases; junction bases not matched to a gene: 8. Germline V gene data show CDR1 as LNHDA and CDR2 as SQIVND (reference sequence). The CDR3 consists of 15 residues. This CDR3 reads CASTLRTGGGTEAFF. The CDR3 DNA reads TGTGCCAGTACCTTAAGGACAGGGGGCGGCACTGAAGCTTTCTTT. The full variable domain, rest sourced from reference TRBV19 and TRBJ1-1, is DGGITQSPKYLFRKEGQNVTLSCEQNLNHDAMYWYRQDPGQGLRLIYYSQIVNDFQKGDIAEGYSVSREKKESFPLTVTSAQKNPTAFYLCASTLRTGGGTEAFFGQGTRLTVV.

V and J are TRBV6-5 and TRBJ2-3; 9 bases map to TRBD2. The length of the CDR3 is 15 residues. The V gene end was trimmed by 6 bases and the J gene end by 5 bases; junction bases not matched to a gene: 9. The V gene's germline CDR1 is MNHEY and CDR2 SVGAGI. The CDR3: CASSKAGGWQDTQYF. Written as DNA, the CDR3 is TGTGCCAGCAGCAAAGCGGGAGGATGGCAAGATACGCAGTATTTT.

This chain links TRBV3-1 (or the pseudogene TRBV3-2) with TRBJ2-7; D possibly corresponds to TRBD2 (5 bases). Germline CDR1 LGHDT, CDR2 YNNKEL (reference sequence). V dropped 0 bases and J dropped 6 bases, with 12 bases sitting between them. The length of the CDR3 is 14 residues. The CDR3 spells CASSQELANSEQYF. Here the CDR3 DNA reads TGTGCCAGCAGCCAAGAGCTAGCCAATAGCGAGCAGTACTTC.

CDR3 region: CASASNGGATEQFF. In DNA form, the CDR3 reads TGTGCCAGCGCCTCTAACGGGGGGGCCACTGAGCAGTTCTTC. The chain uses TRBV6-4 and TRBJ2-1; 8 bases line up with TRBD2. V dropped 8 bases and J dropped 9; count of bases not matched to a gene: 12. Germline CDR1 MRHNA, CDR2 SNTAGT. The CDR3 is made up of 14 amino acids.

V usage is TRBV4-3 and J usage is TRBJ2-5; no definite D call. The CDR3 extends over 14 amino acids. Germline V gene sequence: CDR1 LGHNA, CDR2 YSLEER. V lost 0 bases and J 2 bases, leaving 7 bases between the germline ends. CDR3 in DNA: TGCGCCAGCAGCCAAGATCCGTTTCAAGAGACCCAGTACTTC. Amino acids: CASSQDPFQETQYF.

The rearrangement joins TRBV7-2 to TRBJ1-6; a weak D match, TRBD1 (5 bases). Looked up from germline, CDR1 is SGHTA and CDR2 is FQGNSA. The CDR3 covers 14 residues. V shed 3 bases and J shed 6 bases, with 9 bases lying between them. CDR3 region: CASSLTRANSPLHF. DNA for the CDR3: TGTGCCAGCAGCTTGACCAGGGCTAATTCACCCCTCCACTTT.

This clone was observed once. The chain couples TRBV6-2 or TRBV6-3 to TRBJ2-5; the match to TRBD2 covers 11 bases. The CDR3 extends over 18 amino acids. CDR1 MNHEY and CDR2 SVGEGT come from the germline V gene. V lost 2 bases, J lost 6 bases, and 14 bases stayed unmatched. The CDR3, as DNA: TGTGCCAGCAGTTACGATGCCCTAGCGGGGGGAATGAAAAAGACCCAGTACTTC. Its protein is CASSYDALAGGMKKTQYF.

V is TRBV28 and J is TRBJ2-1; 12 nucleotides match TRBD2. V gave up 5 bases and J gave up 5 bases; unmatched junction bases: 10. This CDR3 has 17 amino acids. Germline V CDR1 and CDR2: MDHEN, SYDVKM. CDR3 region: CASSIPGASGRDNEQFF. DNA of the CDR3: TGTGCCAGCAGTATACCCGGGGCTAGCGGGAGGGACAATGAGCAGTTCTTC.

The rearrangement uses TRBV10-2 and TRBJ2-2; 9 bases align to TRBD2. V was pared by 3 bases and J by 4 bases, with 15 bases of the junction left unmatched. From germline, CDR1 is WSHSY and CDR2 SAAADI. The CDR3 has 19 amino acids. The CDR3 coding sequence is TGCGCCAGCAGTGAAGAAGATTATAGTACTAGCGGGCTCACCGGGGAGCTGTTTTTT. Its protein is CASSEEDYSTSGLTGELFF.

At least ten counts were recorded for this clone. The V call is TRBV7-9, the J call TRBJ1-1, with D perhaps matching TRBD1 (6 bases). Germline values: CDR1 SEHNR, CDR2 FQNEAQ (reference sequence). Trimming removed 5 bases from V and 0 bases from J, with 16 bases in between. The length of the CDR3 is 16 residues. CDR3 in amino acids: CASSPTGTPMNTEAFF. As DNA, the CDR3 is TGTGCCAGCAGCCCAACAGGGACCCCGATGAACACTGAAGCTTTCTTT.

V and J are TRBV10-1 and TRBJ2-6, with 7 nucleotides matching TRBD2. There are 18 residues in the CDR3. CDR1 WNHNN and CDR2 SYGVQD come from the germline V gene (reference sequence). V dropped 0 bases and J dropped 4; count of bases not matched to a gene: 9. CDR3: CASSESTGGGPGANVLTF. CDR3 in DNA: TGCGCCAGCAGTGAGTCGACCGGCGGGGGTCCGGGGGCCAACGTCCTGACTTTC.

V and J are TRBV5-6 and TRBJ1-6, with D hard to call. The V gene's germline CDR1 is SGHDT and CDR2 YYEEEE. Trimming cost V 0 bases and J 7 bases, with 5 bases left between them. This CDR3 is 13 amino acids long. The chain's CDR3 is CASSLELNSPLHF. In DNA form, the CDR3 reads TGTGCCAGCAGCTTGGAACTAAATTCACCCCTCCACTTT.

This clone was picked up one time. The chain is built from TRBV2 and TRBJ2-7, with D tentatively TRBD2 (6 bases). The V end lost 6 bases, the J end lost 1 base, and 28 bases lay between the germline ends. Germline V gene lookup returns CDR1 SNHLY and CDR2 FYNNEI. The CDR3 consists of 19 residues. The CDR3: CASSYQAPDARRGSYEQYF. CDR3 DNA sequence: TGTGCCAGCAGCTATCAGGCCCCTGACGCGAGGAGGGGATCCTACGAGCAGTACTTC.

The chain links TRBV11-2 to TRBJ1-1; D might be TRBD1 (5 bases). Germline assignment: CDR1 SGHAT and CDR2 FQNNGV. The CDR3 has 13 amino acids. V was trimmed by 5 bases and J by 7 bases, leaving 14 bases between them. The CDR3 spells CASSDTGRGEAFF. DNA of the CDR3: TGTGCCAGCAGCGATACGGGGCGGGGTGAAGCTTTCTTT.

The J gene is TRBJ1-4, the V gene TRBV5-5; 7 bases match TRBD1. V lost 6 bases, J lost 5 bases, and 7 bases stayed unmatched. This CDR3 comprises 14 residues. Germline values: CDR1 SGHKS, CDR2 YYEKEE (reference sequence). CDR3 protein: CASTHRGGNEKLFF. The DNA of the CDR3 is TGTGCCAGCACCCACAGGGGCGGGAATGAAAAACTGTTTTTT.

This clone was counted between two and nine times. The rearrangement joins TRBV6-5 to TRBJ2-7; a weak D match, TRBD1 (6 bases). The CDR3 consists of 13 residues. The V and J ends lost 6 bases and 9 bases respectively, with 18 bases between them. Per the germline V gene, CDR1 is MNHEY and CDR2 is SVGAGI. The CDR3, as DNA: TGTGCCAGCAGCCTAAACAACAGGGCCGGGCAGTACTTC. It yields the protein CASSLNNRAGQYF.

This chain uses TRBV30 with TRBJ2-1; 10 positions agree with TRBD2. Germline loops: CDR1 GTSNPN, CDR2 SVGIG (reference sequence). The ends lost 0 bases at V and 3 bases at J; junction bases unmatched: 2. The CDR3 runs 15 residues. CDR3 protein: CAWSVGLADYNEQFF. CDR3 nucleotide sequence: TGTGCCTGGAGTGTAGGACTAGCGGACTACAATGAGCAGTTCTTC.

This chain joins TRBV7-2 and TRBJ2-3; 8 bases match TRBD1. The germline V gene has CDR1 SGHTA and CDR2 FQGNSA. Losses at the gene ends were 5 bases for V and 1 base for J; bases not matched to a gene: 5. CDR3 size: 15 residues. The CDR3 DNA reads TGTGCCAGCAGCCCGGGACAGGTCCGCACAGATACGCAGTATTTT. Encoded protein: CASSPGQVRTDTQYF.

The rearrangement links TRBV11-1 to TRBJ2-3, with D perhaps TRBD1 (5 bases). The CDR3 consists of 13 residues. Looked up from germline, CDR1 is SGHAT and CDR2 is FQDESV (reference sequence). Trimming cost V 7 bases and J 4 bases, with 12 bases left between them. The CDR3 reads CASTPQGADTQYF. The CDR3 DNA reads TGTGCCAGCACCCCTCAGGGCGCAGATACGCAGTATTTT.